A selection of T cell receptor beta chains follows, all from one sample in a study of PD-L1 blockade in urothelial cancer. Sequencing was performed with immunoSEQ multiplex PCR; in TCRdb, only in-frame clones are kept and a portion is missing. The top ten hold less than 2.5% of the sample, which has around 49,000 clones, more than 75% seen once. The source material was PBMCs, sampled around atezolizumab (anti-PD-L1) treatment. The receptors were sampled from a man aged 60-69 years with urothelial cancer. Each CDR3 is given with its conserved first and last residue. A D gene is named only where the DNA matches it firmly. Rows may omit the clone size; those that give it use once, few, many or a size class.

. TRBJ2-7 TRBD1 TRBV6-5 CASSYSAGQGYEQYF TGTGCCAGCAGTTACTCTGCCGGACAGGGCTACGAGCAGTACTTC
. TRBJ2-4 TRBD2 TRBV4-1 CASSQDLSLAGGTLAKNIQYF TGCGCCAGCAGCCAAGATCTTTCCCTAGCGGGAGGAACTCTAGCCAAAAACATTCAGTACTTC
. TRBJ1-1 TRBD1 TRBV7-9 CASSPDRANTEAFF TGTGCCAGCAGCCCGGACAGGGCAAACACTGAAGCTTTCTTT
. TRBJ1-2 . TRBV28 CASSSDRRYGYTF TGTGCCAGCAGTTCAGACAGGCGCTATGGCTACACCTTC
. TRBJ1-5 . TRBV28 CASSPATGSGQPQHF TGTGCCAGCAGCCCCGCAACGGGGAGCGGTCAGCCCCAGCATTTT
. TRBJ2-1 . TRBV6-1 CASSDLGGSYNEQFF TGTGCCAGCAGTGACCTCGGGGGTTCCTACAATGAGCAGTTCTTC
. TRBJ2-3 TRBD2 TRBV27 CASSPGLAGSTDTQYF TGTGCCAGCAGTCCGGGACTAGCGGGGAGCACAGATACGCAGTATTTT
. TRBJ1-1 . TRBV19 CASSMAREAFF TGTGCCAGTAGTATGGCAAGAGAAGCTTTCTTT
. TRBJ2-2 . TRBV5-4 CASSLDPSYTGELFF TGTGCCAGCAGCTTGGATCCTAGCTACACCGGGGAGCTGTTTTTT
few TRBJ2-2 . TRBV19 CASCNPSEGGRSGELFF TGTGCCAGTTGTAACCCTTCCGAGGGAGGTAGGAGCGGGGAGCTGTTTTTT
. TRBJ2-1 TRBD2 TRBV7-3 CASSLGSAGGGEQFF TGTGCCAGCAGCTTAGGGTCAGCGGGGGGTGGTGAGCAGTTCTTC
. TRBJ1-3 . TRBV9 CASSVESGVVNTIYF TGTGCCAGCAGCGTAGAGTCGGGAGTAGTAAACACCATATATTTT
. TRBJ2-1 . TRBV5-4 CASSSPPSNEQFF TGTGCCAGCAGCTCCCCACCCAGCAATGAGCAGTTCTTC
. TRBJ2-7 TRBD2 TRBV28 CASSLGGGSYEQYF TGTGCCAGCAGTTTGGGCGGGGGCTCCTACGAGCAGTACTTC
. TRBJ2-5 . TRBV6-6 CASSPALARETQYF TGTGCCAGCAGTCCAGCCCTAGCGAGAGAGACCCAGTACTTC
. TRBJ2-5 TRBD2 TRBV4-2 CASSQSMLAGEETQYF TGTGCCAGCAGCCAATCGATGCTAGCGGGGGAAGAGACCCAGTACTTC
. TRBJ1-2 . TRBV28 CASRPTGPYGYTF TGTGCCAGCAGACCGACAGGTCCCTATGGCTACACCTTC
. TRBJ1-3 . TRBV6-1 CAAGGKAGNTIYF TGTGCCGCCGGGGGTAAAGCTGGAAACACCATATATTTT
once TRBJ1-1 . TRBV7-9 CASSYLPTPTNTEAFF TGTGCCAGCAGTTACTTACCGACACCTACAAACACTGAAGCTTTCTTT
. TRBJ2-3 TRBD2 TRBV18 CASSPSREIYTDTQYF TGTGCCAGCTCACCTTCGCGGGAGATCTACACAGATACGCAGTATTTT
. TRBJ1-1 . TRBV28 CASSRDSLNTEAFF TGTGCCAGCAGCCGAGACAGTTTGAACACTGAAGCTTTCTTT
once TRBJ2-5 . TRBV7-9 CASSPPDGSETQYF TGTGCCAGCAGCCCACCCGACGGGAGTGAGACCCAGTACTTC
. TRBJ2-3 . TRBV5-1 CASSIRQVSSTDTQYF TGCGCCAGCAGCATCCGACAGGTTTCTAGCACAGATACGCAGTATTTT
. TRBJ2-1 TRBD1 TRBV5-1 CASSTGQGGDEQFF TGCGCCAGCAGCACAGGACAGGGAGGCGATGAGCAGTTCTTC
. TRBJ2-2 TRBD2 TRBV13 CASSLGLAGASSGELFF TGTGCCAGCAGCTTAGGGCTAGCGGGAGCGTCCTCCGGGGAGCTGTTTTTT
. TRBJ1-2 . TRBV19 CASQTGGTNYGYTF TGTGCCAGCCAGACGGGGGGCACTAACTATGGCTACACCTTC
. TRBJ2-3 TRBD1 TRBV5-1 CASSQDRGAGDTQYF TGCGCCAGCAGCCAGGACAGGGGCGCAGGAGATACGCAGTATTTT
once TRBJ1-4 TRBD1 TRBV5-1 CASSEGQGNEKLFF TGCGCCAGCAGCGAGGGACAGGGTAATGAAAAACTGTTTTTT
. TRBJ1-3 TRBD1 TRBV25-1 CASREDRFSGNTIYF TGTGCCAGCAGGGAGGACAGGTTCTCTGGAAACACCATATATTTT
. TRBJ1-1 . TRBV5-1 CASSLVGQKLSQNTEAFF TGCGCCAGCAGCTTGGTCGGACAGAAACTAAGCCAGAACACTGAAGCTTTCTTT
. TRBJ1-1 . TRBV7-9 CASTVTQNTEAFF TGTGCCAGCACCGTGACACAGAACACTGAAGCTTTCTTT
. TRBJ2-7 TRBD1 TRBV11-2 CASSPGTGGLHEQYF TGTGCCAGCAGCCCGGGGACAGGGGGCCTCCACGAGCAGTACTTC
. TRBJ2-5 . TRBV7-9 CASSLGGGETQYF TGTGCCAGCAGCTTAGGGGGCGGAGAGACCCAGTACTTC
. TRBJ2-2 TRBD1 TRBV18 CASSLRDRGGTGELFF TGTGCCAGCTCACTCCGGGACAGGGGCGGCACCGGGGAGCTGTTTTTT
. TRBJ2-1 TRBD2 TRBV9 CASSIATSGGTYNEQFF TGTGCCAGCAGCATCGCTACTAGCGGGGGGACCTACAATGAGCAGTTCTTC
. TRBJ2-7 TRBD1 TRBV6-1 CASSEQGAPSREQYF TGTGCCAGCAGCGAACAGGGGGCCCCGTCTCGCGAGCAGTACTTC
. TRBJ1-5 TRBD1 TRBV30 CAWSKGGGFGNQPQHF TGTGCCTGGAGTAAAGGGGGCGGTTTTGGCAATCAGCCCCAGCATTTT
few TRBJ1-2 . TRBV9 CASSPSGGGDYGYTF TGTGCCAGCAGCCCTAGTGGGGGAGGCGACTATGGCTACACCTTC
. TRBJ1-4 . TRBV28 CASSSAQAAGANEKLFF TGTGCCAGCAGTTCTGCACAGGCGGCGGGAGCTAATGAAAAACTGTTTTTT
. TRBJ2-3 . TRBV15 CATSREPGSTDTQYF TGTGCCACCAGCAGAGAGCCAGGGAGCACAGATACGCAGTATTTT
. TRBJ2-2 TRBD2 TRBV5-4 CASSFRSSGRADTGELFF TGTGCCAGCAGCTTTCGGAGTAGCGGGAGGGCGGACACCGGGGAGCTGTTTTTT
. TRBJ2-7 . TRBV6-1 CASSEALYGAYEQYF TGTGCCAGCAGTGAAGCCTTGTACGGAGCCTACGAGCAGTACTTC
. TRBJ2-2 . TRBV9 CASSVVWTENTGELFF TGTGCCAGCAGCGTAGTTTGGACAGAAAACACCGGGGAGCTGTTTTTT
. TRBJ2-3 TRBD2 TRBV5-1 CASSLLQRGRPSTDTQYF TGCGCCAGCAGCCTCTTGCAGCGGGGAAGGCCATCCACAGATACGCAGTATTTT
. TRBJ2-2 TRBD2 TRBV11-3 CASSLGWASGNTGELFF TGTGCCAGCAGCTTAGGCTGGGCTAGCGGAAACACCGGGGAGCTGTTTTTT
. TRBJ2-3 TRBD2 TRBV4-1 CASSQDAGGPIDTQYF TGCGCCAGCAGCCAAGATGCGGGGGGGCCTATAGATACGCAGTATTTT